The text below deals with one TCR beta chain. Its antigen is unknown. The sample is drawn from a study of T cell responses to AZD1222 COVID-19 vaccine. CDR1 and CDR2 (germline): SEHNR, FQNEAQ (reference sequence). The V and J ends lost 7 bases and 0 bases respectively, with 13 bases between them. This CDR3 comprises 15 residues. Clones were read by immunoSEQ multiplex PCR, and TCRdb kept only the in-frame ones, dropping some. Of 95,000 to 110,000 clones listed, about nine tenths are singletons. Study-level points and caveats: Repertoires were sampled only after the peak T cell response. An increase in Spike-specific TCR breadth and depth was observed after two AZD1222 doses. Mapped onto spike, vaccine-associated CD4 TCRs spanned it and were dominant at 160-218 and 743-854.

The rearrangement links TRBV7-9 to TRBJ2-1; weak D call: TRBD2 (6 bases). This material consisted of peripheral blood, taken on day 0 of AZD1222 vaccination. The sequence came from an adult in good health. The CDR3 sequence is CASTLGRSSYNEQFF. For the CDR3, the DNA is TGTGCCAGCACTCTCGGGAGAAGCTCCTACAATGAGCAGTTCTTC.